The 5 T cell receptor beta chains listed next were all sequenced from one sample in a study of cytotoxic CD8 clonotypes in ibrutinib-treated CLL. The data were produced by immunoSEQ multiplex PCR, yet TCRdb's version contains in-frame clones alone and is incomplete. The sample yields hundreds of thousands of clones, around 70% seen once. The sequenced sample was PBMCs, obtained after 12 months of ibrutinib treatment. These receptors all come from a human donor with chronic lymphocytic leukemia.

The chain uses TRBV6-4 and TRBJ2-1, with D possibly matching TRBD2 (6 bases). Between the trimmed V and J ends, which lost 1 base and 2 bases, there was a span of 12 bases. The CDR3 totals 16 residues. CDR1 MRHNA and CDR2 SNTAGT come from the germline V gene. This chain's CDR3 is CASSDYSGGTYNEQFF. DNA of the CDR3: TGTGCCAGCAGTGACTACAGTGGCGGGACCTACAATGAGCAGTTCTTC.

The V call is TRBV2, the J call TRBJ1-4, with D possibly TRBD1 on 6 matching bases. V lost 2 bases and J 7 bases, leaving 14 bases between the germline ends. Germline V gene data show CDR1 as SNHLY and CDR2 as FYNNEI. The CDR3 runs 15 residues. CDR3 protein: CASSEMRGRGEKLFF. The DNA of the CDR3 is TGTGCCAGCAGTGAAATGAGGGGGAGGGGTGAAAAACTGTTTTTT.

This clone was detected once. The genes are TRBV6-5 and TRBJ2-3; a weak D match, TRBD2 (7 bases). V gave up 8 bases and J gave up 4 bases, with 13 bases separating them. Per germline, CDR1 MNHEY and CDR2 SVGAGI. The CDR3 consists of 13 residues. CDR3 sequence reads: CASQGGAPDTQYF. In DNA form, the CDR3 reads TGTGCCAGCCAAGGGGGGGCCCCAGATACGCAGTATTTT.

This chain uses TRBV6-5 with TRBJ2-6; 7 positions match TRBD1. Germline V CDR1 and CDR2: MNHEY, SVGAGI. This CDR3 contains 15 residues. V dropped 6 bases and J dropped 4; count of bases not matched to a gene: 6. This CDR3 is CASRPQGNGANVLTF. CDR3 bases: TGTGCCAGCAGGCCACAGGGGAACGGGGCCAACGTCCTGACTTTC.

The V gene is TRBV14, the J gene TRBJ1-1, with a tentative D call TRBD1 (6 bases). Trimming took off 1 base at V and 10 bases at J, with 16 bases between the two ends. The CDR3 spans 14 residues. CDR1 and CDR2 from the germline V gene are SGHDN and FVKESK. The CDR3 coding sequence is TGTGCCAGCAGCCAAGTTCTAGGGGGGCTAACAGCTTTCTTT. It codes for CASSQVLGGLTAFF.